A selection of T cell receptor beta chains follows, all from one sample in a study of regulatory T cells. Measured with immunoSEQ multiplex PCR; TCRdb has only the in-frame clones, and not every one. The sample has almost 30,000 clones, 80% to 95% seen once. Material for sequencing was conventional CD4+ T cells sorted from blood. These receptors originate from a person between 18 and 30 years old with CD3G deficiency. Both conserved end residues are part of each CDR3. A clone size is listed for some rows: how often the clone was seen (once, few, many), or a class if it is expanded.

abundance: -
v_gene: TRBV6-1
CDR3aa: CASSVTGTGELFF

abundance: few
v_gene: TRBV6-1
CDR3aa: CASRLTGEYGYTF

abundance: -
v_gene: TRBV28
CDR3aa: CASGTGGAIIQDEQFF

abundance: -
v_gene: TRBV7-8
CDR3aa: CASTGPQETQYF

abundance: -
v_gene: TRBV28
CDR3aa: CASSHRTGGRKEQYF

abundance: few
v_gene: TRBV6-1
CDR3aa: CASSEARITGELFF

abundance: -
v_gene: TRBV30
CDR3aa: CAWSVRDKSDEQFF

abundance: -
v_gene: TRBV6-5
CDR3aa: CASSYRPRMANEKLFF

abundance: few
v_gene: TRBV5-1
CDR3aa: CASSQGTGDGYTF

abundance: few
v_gene: TRBV27
CDR3aa: CASSLSSGGQGEAFF

abundance: -
v_gene: TRBV5-1
CDR3aa: CASSLSTHSYNEQFF

abundance: -
v_gene: TRBV28
CDR3aa: CASSLSSGLGDTQYF

abundance: -
v_gene: TRBV18
CDR3aa: CASSEFYTF

abundance: -
v_gene: TRBV19
CDR3aa: CASSPRRASGLGDEQFF

abundance: -
v_gene: TRBV30
CDR3aa: CAWSVLRTGGGGEQYF

abundance: -
v_gene: TRBV18
CDR3aa: CASSLTNLYEQYF

abundance: -
v_gene: TRBV6-1
CDR3aa: CASVAGYQETQYF

abundance: -
v_gene: TRBV28
CDR3aa: CASSLIQANQPQHF

abundance: -
v_gene: TRBV23-1
CDR3aa: CARLIGEAAAHTQYF

abundance: -
v_gene: TRBV18
CDR3aa: CASSETGVGYTF

abundance: -
v_gene: TRBV7-8
CDR3aa: CASSFLPGLGANTGELFF

abundance: -
v_gene: TRBV10-3
CDR3aa: CATRTGEETQYF

abundance: -
v_gene: TRBV1
CDR3aa: CTSSHLPGQGSPGDEQFF

abundance: -
v_gene: TRBV7-9
CDR3aa: CASSLSVGANEQFF

abundance: -
v_gene: TRBV7-8
CDR3aa: CASSLATSETQYF

abundance: -
v_gene: TRBV7-2
CDR3aa: CASSSSGGAYEQYF

abundance: few
v_gene: TRBV6-1
CDR3aa: CASSVGHQPQHF

abundance: -
v_gene: TRBV18
CDR3aa: CASSPLGRKETQYF

abundance: -
v_gene: TRBV5-1
CDR3aa: CASSSDRGRGLNTEAFF

abundance: -
v_gene: TRBV7-3
CDR3aa: CASSLRDRYYGYTF

abundance: -
v_gene: TRBV28
CDR3aa: CASSLLAGGSYEQYF

abundance: once
v_gene: TRBV18
CDR3aa: CASSPQSRDRIGANVLTF

abundance: -
v_gene: TRBV2
CDR3aa: CASRDGTYLSNQPQHF

abundance: -
v_gene: TRBV7-8
CDR3aa: CASSLGWRANEQYF

abundance: -
v_gene: TRBV7-9
CDR3aa: CASASGGSAKDEQFF

abundance: -
v_gene: TRBV6-1
CDR3aa: CASSTGYYEQYF